One sample yielded the 14 T cell receptor beta chains listed below, sequenced in a study of blood T cell repertoires in COVID-19 (dated by TCRdb to 2020 to 2021). Library preparation used the immunoSEQ multiplex PCR assay. What TCRdb holds here is the immuneACCESS table cut down to in-frame rearrangements. Part of the clones is not present; checked against another copy, under half of the missing clones reflect an unresolved V gene, and the others are unexplained. The sample has tens of thousands of clones on record, roughly four fifths of them singletons. Less than 25% of the sample goes to the ten largest clones. Specimen: peripheral blood. These receptors were taken from a human donor in a cohort sampled during active COVID-19.

The V and J genes are TRBV29-1 and TRBJ2-7; 13 bases match TRBD2. The CDR3 has 16 residues. From germline, CDR1 is SQVTM and CDR2 ANQGSEA. The V and J ends lost 4 bases and 7 bases, in that order; junction bases with no gene match: 13. The chain's CDR3 is CSVGRATSGGPGEQYF. The CDR3 nucleotides read TGCAGCGTTGGAAGGGCGACTAGCGGGGGGCCGGGGGAGCAGTACTTC.

This clone was seen a single time. J is TRBJ1-2 and V is TRBV7-2; 7 bases match TRBD1. J was trimmed by 3 bases and V by 5 bases; bases with no gene match: 3. CDR1 and CDR2 (germline): SGHTA, FQGNSA. The CDR3 runs to 13 residues. CDR3 sequence: CASSPGQDYGYTF. The CDR3 DNA follows: TGTGCCAGCAGCCCTGGACAGGACTATGGCTACACCTTC.

This rearrangement joins TRBV27 to TRBJ2-7; D is unresolved. The CDR3 extends over 13 amino acids. The germline V and J ends were trimmed by 5 bases and 3 bases, with 11 bases remaining between them. Germline V gene lookup returns CDR1 MNHEY and CDR2 SMNVEV (reference sequence). The CDR3 loop is CASSIAEDYEQYF. For the CDR3, the DNA is TGTGCCAGCAGTATAGCAGAAGACTACGAGCAGTACTTC.

The chain has TRBV5-1 and TRBJ2-7; 7 bases match TRBD1. This CDR3 is built from 17 residues. Germline loops: CDR1 SGHRS, CDR2 YFSETQ. After removal of 2 bases from V and 4 bases from J, the junction contained 15 bases not matched to a gene. CDR3 sequence reads: CASSFRGRGERDYEQYF. CDR3 nucleotide sequence: TGCGCCAGCAGCTTTAGGGGGCGAGGAGAGCGAGATTACGAGCAGTACTTC. The entire variable domain, with the rest obtained from reference TRBV5-1 and TRBJ2-7, is as follows: KAGVTQTPRYLIKTRGQQVTLSCSPISGHRSVSWYQQTPGQGLQFLFEYFSETQRNKGNFPGRFSGRQFSNSRSEMNVSTLELGDSALYLCASSFRGRGERDYEQYFGPGTRLTVT.

V gene TRBV3-1 (or the pseudogene TRBV3-2) combines with J gene TRBJ1-5; D not certain. Per the germline V gene, CDR1 is LGHDT and CDR2 is YNNKEL (reference sequence). The CDR3 extends over 15 amino acids. The germline V and J ends were trimmed by 2 bases and 6 bases, with 14 bases remaining between them. CDR3 nucleotide sequence: TGTGCCAGCAGCCAAAGCGGCATGGGAGTTCAGCCCCAGCATTTT. Protein sequence: CASSQSGMGVQPQHF.

The CDR3 DNA sequence: TGTGCCAGCAGTGAACGGGACTCTATTCAGTACTTC. This encodes CASSERDSIQYF. V gene TRBV2 combines with J gene TRBJ2-4; D perhaps matches TRBD2 (6 bases). This CDR3 region has 12 residues. Germline V CDR1 and CDR2: SNHLY, FYNNEI. Trimming stripped 2 bases from V and 10 bases from J, with 9 bases between.

This clone occurred a few times. V usage is TRBV5-1 and J usage is TRBJ1-6; D perhaps matches TRBD1 (5 bases). The germline V gene has CDR1 SGHRS and CDR2 YFSETQ. V was shortened by 4 bases and J by 0 bases, with 11 bases between the two germline ends. The CDR3 has 16 amino acids. In DNA, the CDR3 is TGCGCCAGCAGCCCGGCCGGGGGCTCCTATAATTCACCCCTCCACTTT. It specifies CASSPAGGSYNSPLHF.

This sequence joins TRBV3-1 (or the pseudogene TRBV3-2) and TRBJ1-3; D is unresolved. V was pared by 2 bases and J by 0 bases, with 8 bases between. The germline CDR1 and CDR2 sequences are LGHDT and YNNKEL (reference sequence). There are 15 residues in the CDR3. The CDR3 DNA sequence: TGTGCCAGCAGCCAATCCGTCTCCTCTGGAAACACCATATATTTT. It is translated as CASSQSVSSGNTIYF.

The chain uses TRBV27 and TRBJ1-5; tentative D call: TRBD1 (5 bases). Trimming took 6 bases from V and 9 from J, leaving 12 bases between them. The germline V gene encodes CDR1 MNHEY and CDR2 SMNVEV (reference sequence). The CDR3 sequence is 12 residues long. The CDR3 bases are TGTGCCAGCAGCCGGCCCGGGGGGCCCCAGCATTTT. This encodes CASSRPGGPQHF.

The rearrangement joins TRBV11-3 to TRBJ1-3; D remains unclear. CDR1 and CDR2 from the germline V gene are SGHNT and YENEEA. This CDR3 comprises 16 residues. The ends were cut back, 5 bases at V and 0 bases at J, with 14 bases in the middle. The CDR3 loop is CASSLWGGNSGNTIYF. The CDR3 coding sequence is TGTGCCAGCAGCCTATGGGGAGGGAACTCTGGAAACACCATATATTTT.

V gene TRBV2 combines with J gene TRBJ1-1, with D perhaps TRBD1 (5 bases). The CDR3 contains 14 residues. Trimming shortened V by 10 bases and J by 4 bases, and 19 bases separated the two germline ends. Per the germline V gene, CDR1 is SNHLY and CDR2 is FYNNEI. The CDR3 reads CAIGTRGLGTEAFF. CDR3 nucleotides: TGTGCCATCGGGACTAGGGGATTAGGCACTGAAGCTTTCTTT.

The chain links TRBV5-4 to TRBJ2-1, with a weak D call TRBD2 (6 bases). Germline loops: CDR1 SGHNT, CDR2 YYREEE (reference sequence). This CDR3 region has 16 residues. V gave up 3 bases and J gave up 0 bases, with 13 bases separating them. DNA for the CDR3: TGTGCCAGCAGCTCTCTACGGGGAGGCTCCTACAATGAGCAGTTCTTC. As protein: CASSSLRGGSYNEQFF.

The chain recombines TRBV2 with TRBJ2-1, with 9 bases that match TRBD1. The junction had 6 bases not matched to a gene; V was cut back by 8 bases and J by 13 bases. This CDR3 comprises 11 residues. The V gene's germline CDR1 is SNHLY and CDR2 FYNNEI. CDR3 sequence (DNA): TGTGCCAGCCTTCGACAGGGGGGCCAGTTCTTC. Its translation is CASLRQGGQFF.

The chain joins TRBV6-5 to TRBJ1-3, with TRBD1 matching 9 bases. CDR1 and CDR2 (germline): MNHEY, SVGAGI. With V trimmed by 5 bases and J by 4 bases, 6 bases remained unmatched. This CDR3 comprises 15 residues. The CDR3 nucleotides are TGTGCCAGCAGTAACTTTGGGACAGGGGGAAACACCATATATTTT. Translation gives CASSNFGTGGNTIYF.